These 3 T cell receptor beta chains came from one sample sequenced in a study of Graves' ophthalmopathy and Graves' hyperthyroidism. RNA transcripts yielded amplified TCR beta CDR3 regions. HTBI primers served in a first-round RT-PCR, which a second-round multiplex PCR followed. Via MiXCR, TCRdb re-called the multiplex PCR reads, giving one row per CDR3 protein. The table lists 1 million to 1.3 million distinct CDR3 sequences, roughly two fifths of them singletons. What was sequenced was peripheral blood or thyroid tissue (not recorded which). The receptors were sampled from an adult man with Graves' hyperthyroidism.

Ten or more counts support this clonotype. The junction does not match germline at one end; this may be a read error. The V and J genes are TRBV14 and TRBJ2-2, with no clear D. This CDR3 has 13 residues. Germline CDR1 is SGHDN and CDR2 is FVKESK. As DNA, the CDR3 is TGTGCCAGCAGTCAAGCTGGTAATGGGGAGCTGTTTTTT. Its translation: CASSQAGNGELFF.

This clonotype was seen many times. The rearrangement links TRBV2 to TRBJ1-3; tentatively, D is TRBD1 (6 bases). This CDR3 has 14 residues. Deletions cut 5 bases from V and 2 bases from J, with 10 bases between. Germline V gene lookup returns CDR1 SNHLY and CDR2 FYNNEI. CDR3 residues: CASSFQGTGNTIYF. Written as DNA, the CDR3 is TGTGCCAGCAGTTTTCAGGGGACTGGAAACACCATATATTTT.

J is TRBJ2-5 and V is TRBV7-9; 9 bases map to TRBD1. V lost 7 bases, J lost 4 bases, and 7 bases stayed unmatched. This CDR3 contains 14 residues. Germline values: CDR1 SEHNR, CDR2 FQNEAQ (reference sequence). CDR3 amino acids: CASNDLTGGETQYF. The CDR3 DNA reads TGTGCCAGCAACGACCTGACAGGGGGAGAGACCCAGTACTTC. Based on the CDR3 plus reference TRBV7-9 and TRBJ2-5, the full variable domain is DTGVSQNPRHKITKRGQNVTFRCDPISEHNRLYWYRQTLGQGPEFLTYFQNEAQLEKSRLLSDRFSAERPKGSFSTLEIQRTEQGDSAMYLCASNDLTGGETQYFGPGTRLLVL.